The 20 T cell receptor beta chains below all came from one sample that was sequenced in a study of long-term antiretroviral therapy in people with HIV. A v3.0 immunoSEQ assay was performed at survey level. Clones were sequenced by immunoSEQ multiplex PCR, and TCRdb holds only the in-frame ones, with some missing. The sample has about 42,000 clones, around nine tenths seen once. The source material was unsorted PBMCs, sampled 0.1 years before starting antiretroviral therapy. Every receptor here comes from a woman between 45 and 60 years old with HIV.

The gene calls are TRBV5-4 and TRBJ1-2; D uncertain. Germline loops: CDR1 SGHNT, CDR2 YYREEE (reference sequence). The CDR3 covers 15 residues. Trimming pared 3 bases from V and 1 base from J, leaving 13 bases between. The CDR3 DNA reads as TGTGCCAGCAGCTCAGCGTGGACGGGTAACTATGGCTACACCTTC. Its protein product is CASSSAWTGNYGYTF.

This chain joins TRBV10-3 and TRBJ2-1; D is uncertain. Germline V CDR1 and CDR2: ENHRY, SYGVKD. This CDR3 has 13 residues. Trimming removed 2 bases from V and 5 bases from J, with 7 bases in between. CDR3 amino acids: CAISETVDNEQFF. CDR3 nucleotide sequence: TGTGCCATCAGTGAGACAGTAGACAATGAGCAGTTCTTC.

The rearrangement joins TRBV6-4 to TRBJ1-5; D ambiguous. The germline CDR1 and CDR2 sequences are MRHNA and SNTAGT. This CDR3 is built from 13 residues. Trimming pared 0 bases from V and 9 bases from J, leaving 9 bases between. The DNA of the CDR3 is TGTGCCAGCAGTGACTCGAGTGTGTTGCCCCAGCATTTT. This codes for CASSDSSVLPQHF.

CDR3 region: CASGWTAQETQYF. CDR3 nucleotides: TGTGCCAGCGGCTGGACAGCACAAGAGACCCAGTACTTC. The V gene is TRBV2, the J gene TRBJ2-5; TRBD1 is a possible D gene (6 bases). V was clipped by 8 bases and J by 2 bases, with 12 bases between them. This CDR3 has 13 residues. Germline lookup yields CDR1 SNHLY and CDR2 FYNNEI.

Note on this clone: Other nucleotide sequences in the sample specify the same CDR3. The chain links TRBV7-6 to TRBJ2-3; D possibly corresponds to TRBD1 (5 bases). Germline values: CDR1 SGHVS, CDR2 FNYEAQ. The CDR3 is 15 amino acids. V lost 1 base and J 1 base, leaving 9 bases between the germline ends. The CDR3 nucleotides are TGTGCCAGCAGCTTAGGGTGGGGCGGCACAGATACGCAGTATTTT. It translates to CASSLGWGGTDTQYF.

The chain couples TRBV5-4 to TRBJ1-1; D is perhaps TRBD1 (6 bases). This CDR3 comprises 15 residues. CDR1 is SGHNT, CDR2 YYREEE, per germline (reference sequence). Trimming took off 2 bases at V and 3 bases at J, with 14 bases between the two ends. The CDR3 here is CASSLPTGSDTEAFF. The CDR3 DNA reads as TGTGCCAGCAGCTTACCGACAGGCTCGGACACTGAAGCTTTCTTT.

This clone came up once. The chain couples TRBV5-1 to TRBJ2-5; 8 nucleotides line up with TRBD2. The CDR3 has 13 amino acids. Germline CDR1 SGHRS, CDR2 YFSETQ. The V segment lost 4 bases and the J segment 4 bases; nucleotides outside the gene matches: 3. Written as DNA, the CDR3 is TGCGCCAGCAGCGTAGCGGGGAGAGAGACCCAGTACTTC. This codes for CASSVAGRETQYF.

The rearrangement joins TRBV6-7 to TRBJ2-5, with D uncertain. TRBV6-7 is reported as an ORF; its role is uncertain. The CDR3 covers 14 residues. Deletions cut 5 bases from V and 2 bases from J, with 12 bases between. CDR3 amino acids: CASSMVGIQETQYF. In DNA form, the CDR3 reads TGTGCCAGCAGTATGGTAGGGATTCAAGAGACCCAGTACTTC.

The chain combines TRBV7-6 with TRBJ2-3; D is possibly TRBD1 or TRBD2 (5 bases each). Per the germline V gene, CDR1 is SGHVS and CDR2 is FNYEAQ. Deletions cut 4 bases from V and 6 bases from J, with 14 bases between. The CDR3 is 14 residues long. CDR3 loop: CASSSGPGRDTQYF. The CDR3 DNA reads as TGTGCCAGCAGCTCGGGGCCGGGACGGGATACGCAGTATTTT.

The chain carries TRBV11-1 and TRBJ1-5; D not resolved. V lost 5 bases to trimming and J lost 1 base, with 21 bases between them. Germline V gene data show CDR1 as SGHAT and CDR2 as FQDESV (reference sequence). The length of the CDR3 is 18 residues. CDR3 DNA sequence: TGTGCCAGCAGCCCAGATCGGGCCGCGGGGTTGAGCAATCAGCCCCAGCATTTT. It encodes CASSPDRAAGLSNQPQHF.

V usage is TRBV9 and J usage is TRBJ2-2; 13 nucleotides line up with TRBD2. CDR3 size: 17 residues. CDR1 and CDR2 from the germline V gene are SGDLS and YYNGEE. Germline trimming cut 2 bases from V and 3 bases from J; bases unmatched to any gene: 4. CDR3 sequence (DNA): TGTGCCAGCAGCGTCCGGACTAGCGGGGGTTACACCGGGGAGCTGTTTTTT. Translating gives CASSVRTSGGYTGELFF.

This clone was recorded once. The V gene is TRBV7-3, the J gene TRBJ2-3, with a tentative D call TRBD1 (5 bases). Germline lookup yields CDR1 SGHTA and CDR2 FQGTGA. The V gene lost 5 bases and the J gene lost 6 bases, with 18 bases spanning the gap. The CDR3 has 15 residues. The CDR3 loop reads CASSPVGQGGDTQYF. CDR3 bases: TGTGCCAGCAGCCCGGTGGGGCAGGGTGGCGATACGCAGTATTTT.

V usage is TRBV11-2 and J usage is TRBJ1-5; D not certain. The V gene's germline CDR1 is SGHAT and CDR2 FQNNGV. V lost 2 bases, J lost 5 bases, and 7 bases lay in between. This CDR3 contains 13 residues. The CDR3 sequence is CASSLQRYQPQHF. CDR3 DNA: TGTGCCAGCAGCTTACAGCGCTATCAGCCCCAGCATTTT.

The rearrangement joins TRBV12-5 to TRBJ1-4; 8 bases fit TRBD1. Germline V lookup: CDR1 LGHNT, CDR2 FRNRAP. J gave up 8 bases and V 4 bases, and 6 bases lay outside the gene matches. The CDR3 sequence is 14 residues long. As DNA, the CDR3 is TGTGCTAGTGGTTCGGGACAGGATGGCGAAAAACTGTTTTTT. Residues: CASGSGQDGEKLFF.

This chain's CDR3 is CASSKGGRGWGYSNQPQHF. The CDR3 nucleotides read TGTGCCAGCAGCAAGGGCGGCAGGGGATGGGGATATAGCAATCAGCCCCAGCATTTT. V gene TRBV21-1 combines with J gene TRBJ1-5; TRBD1 reflects the table's D call only, with no check against the DNA. TRBV21-1 is described as a pseudogene. The CDR3 contains 19 residues.

The rearrangement joins TRBV30 to TRBJ2-3; 8 bases are a match to TRBD2. The CDR3 is 16 amino acids. CDR1 and CDR2 (germline): GTSNPN, SVGIG (reference sequence). Trimming cost V 0 bases and J 4 bases; bases outside gene matches: 9. The CDR3 loop is CAWSVGAGVKADTQYF. CDR3 in DNA: TGTGCCTGGAGTGTAGGAGCGGGGGTAAAGGCAGATACGCAGTATTTT.

The J gene is TRBJ1-6, the V gene TRBV19; TRBD1 matches 8 bases. Germline CDR1 is LNHDA and CDR2 is SQIVND (reference sequence). CDR3 length equals 14 residues. V lost 6 bases, J lost 6 bases, and 4 bases stayed unmatched. In DNA form, the CDR3 reads TGTGCCAGTAGGCGACAGGGGCTTAATTCACCCCTCCACTTT. This sequence encodes CASRRQGLNSPLHF.

This clone has a single count. The genes are TRBV7-8 and TRBJ1-3; 8 nucleotides agree with TRBD1. After removal of 4 bases from V and 4 bases from J, the junction contained 3 bases not matched to a gene. Germline CDR1 reads SGHVS; CDR2 reads FQNEAQ. The CDR3 spans 14 residues. Here the CDR3 DNA reads TGTGCCAGCAGCTACAGGGGGGAAGGAAACACCATATATTTT. Translating gives CASSYRGEGNTIYF.

The chain couples TRBV27 to TRBJ2-7, with TRBD1 matching over 7 bases. The CDR3 sequence is 16 residues long. Trimming cost V 5 bases and J 0 bases; bases outside gene matches: 10. Germline V gene sequence: CDR1 MNHEY, CDR2 SMNVEV (reference sequence). This CDR3 is CASSAQQGKGSYEQYF. The CDR3, as DNA: TGTGCCAGCAGTGCGCAACAGGGGAAGGGCTCCTACGAGCAGTACTTC.

This clone was counted between two and nine times. CDR3 sequence (DNA): TGTGCCAGCAGTCAGAGGGTTGAAAAACTGTTTTTT. This translates into CASSQRVEKLFF. The genes are TRBV2 and TRBJ1-4; D remains unclear. Germline V lookup: CDR1 SNHLY, CDR2 FYNNEI. This CDR3 is 12 amino acids long. Trimming removed 5 bases at V and 7 bases at J, with 8 bases between.